This record concerns one TCR beta chain sequence. The CDR3 is 12 amino acids. Germline assignment: CDR1 MGHRA and CDR2 YSYEKL. V gave up 3 bases and J gave up 7 bases; unmatched junction bases: 3. Healthy HIV-negative adults without recent acute infections or vaccinations served as donors. Those who donated, Caucasian adults without exception, all lived in Nashville, Tennessee. Genomic DNA, for the unsorted samples, came from tens of millions of PBMCs. Generated by immunoSEQ multiplex PCR, the TCRdb table keeps only in-frame clones and is missing some. Altogether about 100,000 clones are present, roughly half being singletons, with the ten largest covering less than 15%. The entry originates in a study of shared clonotypes between healthy human individuals.

The clonotype was recovered from a woman aged 40-49 years in good health. Some clones in this sample may be carry-over from other donors' samples. The specimen was PBMCs. The chain has TRBV4-1 and TRBJ2-7; 7 nucleotides match TRBD1. The CDR3 protein is CASSQTGREQYF. DNA of the CDR3: TGCGCCAGCAGCCAGACAGGGAGAGAGCAGTACTTC.